This T cell receptor beta chain was sequenced for a study of vaccination and CD4 T cells after COVID-19. Per germline, CDR1 SGHRS and CDR2 YFSETQ. The V segment lost 4 bases and the J segment 2 bases; nucleotides outside the gene matches: 8. The CDR3 has 15 residues. The assay that was used to sequence DNA from cultured CD4+ T cells was the Oncomine TCR Beta short-read assay. TCRdb called the PCR reads again in MiXCR, with one record for every CDR3 protein. The table shows thousands of distinct CDR3 sequences, with 45% to 60% occurring only once. This clonotype was recorded a few times. What it recognizes is unknown. Treatment noted: roughly ten-day PBMC culture with coronavirus spike peptide pools or control peptides (ViraFEST assay). The unexposed donor gave CD4+ T cells before the COVID-19 pandemic (2011-2018). The study's findings and limits: Reactive clonotype counts went from median about 20 after infection to approximately 38 after vaccination, nonsignificantly.

V and J are TRBV5-1 and TRBJ2-5, with 7 bases lining up with TRBD2. This receptor was obtained from a human donor in good health. The sample consisted of CD4+ T cells from blood, cultured in vitro. Here the CDR3 reads CASSPGGGRQETQYF. The CDR3 nucleotides are TGCGCCAGCAGCCCCGGCGGGGGAAGGCAAGAGACCCAGTACTTC. Combining the CDR3 with reference TRBV5-1 and TRBJ2-5 gives the whole variable domain KAGVTQTPRYLIKTRGQQVTLSCSPISGHRSVSWYQQTPGQGLQFLFEYFSETQRNKGNFPGRFSGRQFSNSRSEMNVSTLELGDSALYLCASSPGGGRQETQYFGPGTRLLVL.